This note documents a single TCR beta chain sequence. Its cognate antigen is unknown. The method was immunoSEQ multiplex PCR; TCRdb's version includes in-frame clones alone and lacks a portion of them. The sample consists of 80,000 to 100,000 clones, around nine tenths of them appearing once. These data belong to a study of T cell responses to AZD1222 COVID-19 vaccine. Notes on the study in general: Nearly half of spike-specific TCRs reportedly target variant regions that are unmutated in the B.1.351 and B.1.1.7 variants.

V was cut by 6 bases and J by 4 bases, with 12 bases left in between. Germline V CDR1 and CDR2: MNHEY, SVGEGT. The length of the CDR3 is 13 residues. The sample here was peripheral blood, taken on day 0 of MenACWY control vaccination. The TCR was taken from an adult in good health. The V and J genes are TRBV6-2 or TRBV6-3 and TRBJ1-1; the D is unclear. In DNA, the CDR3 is TGTGCCAGCAGCCCCCCGTCAATCACTGAAGCTTTCTTT. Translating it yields CASSPPSITEAFF.